This TCR beta chain was retrieved from a study of blood T cell repertoires in COVID-19. The overall study: The United States, Italy and Spain were the sources of the acute and convalescent COVID-19 samples. PBMCs, B-cell-depleted T cells, or T cells provided the cDNA or gDNA that made up the material.

V lost 7 bases and J 4 bases, leaving 11 bases between the germline ends. Per the germline V gene, CDR1 is LGHDT and CDR2 is YNNKEL (reference sequence). The CDR3 extends over 13 amino acids. Original handling: Estimation of nucleated cell counts relied on the amplification of reference gene primers. Profiling relied on immunoSEQ multiplex PCR, and the TCRdb table lists in-frame clones only, not all of them. The V and J calls and clone size were taken over from that table, and D and trimming were inferred from the DNA. The sample has some 100,000 clones, about 89% seen once; the top ten hold around a tenth.

Sequencing used peripheral blood. The chain uses TRBV3-1 (or the pseudogene TRBV3-2) and TRBJ2-1; TRBD2 might be the D (6 bases). The origin of this receptor is a man aged 45-65 years with acute or convalescent COVID-19. CDR3 sequence reads: CASMAGTYNEQFF. In DNA form, the CDR3 reads TGTGCCAGCATGGCGGGGACGTACAATGAGCAGTTCTTC.